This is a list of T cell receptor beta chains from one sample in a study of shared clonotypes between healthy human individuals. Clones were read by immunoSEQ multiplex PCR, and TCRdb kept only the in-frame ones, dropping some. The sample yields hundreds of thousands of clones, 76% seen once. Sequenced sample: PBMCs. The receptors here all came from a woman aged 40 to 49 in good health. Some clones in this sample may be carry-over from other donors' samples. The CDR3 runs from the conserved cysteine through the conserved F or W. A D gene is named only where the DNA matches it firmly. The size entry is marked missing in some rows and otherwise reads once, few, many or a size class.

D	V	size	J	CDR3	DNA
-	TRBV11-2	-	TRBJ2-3	CASSLAVEDTQYF	TGTGCCAGCAGCTTAGCGGTAGAAGATACGCAGTATTTT
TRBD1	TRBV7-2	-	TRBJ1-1	CASSHRQGATDTEAFF	TGTGCCAGCAGCCACCGACAGGGGGCTACGGACACTGAAGCTTTCTTT
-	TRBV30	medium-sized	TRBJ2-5	CAWSVLGHGQETQYF	TGTGCCTGGAGTGTACTCGGACACGGCCAAGAGACCCAGTACTTC
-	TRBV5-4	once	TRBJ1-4	CASNTDRGSEKLFF	TGTGCCAGCAATACTGATAGGGGCAGCGAAAAACTGTTTTTT
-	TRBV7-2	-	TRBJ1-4	CASSIRSATNEKLFF	TGTGCCAGCAGCATAAGAAGTGCAACTAATGAAAAACTGTTTTTT
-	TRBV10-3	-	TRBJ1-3	CAIGSSGNTIYF	TGTGCCATCGGGAGCTCTGGAAACACCATATATTTT
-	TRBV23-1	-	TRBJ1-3	CASSQNRTPTGGNTIYF	TGCGCCAGCAGTCAAAACAGGACACCTACGGGCGGAAACACCATATATTTT
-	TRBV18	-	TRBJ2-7	CASSLVGATYEQYF	TGTGCCAGCTCACTTGTGGGGGCAACCTACGAGCAGTACTTC
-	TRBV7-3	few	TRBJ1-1	CASSLSENTEAFF	TGTGCCAGCAGCTTGTCCGAGAACACTGAAGCTTTCTTT
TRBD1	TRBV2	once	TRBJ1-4	CASSAQGGKEKLFF	TGTGCCAGCAGTGCCCAGGGGGGGAAGGAAAAACTGTTTTTT
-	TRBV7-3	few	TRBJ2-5	CASDLGETQYF	TGTGCCAGCGACCTTGGGGAGACCCAGTACTTC
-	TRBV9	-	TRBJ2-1	CASSDQPRRAYNEQFF	TGTGCCAGCAGCGACCAACCGAGGCGGGCCTACAATGAGCAGTTCTTC
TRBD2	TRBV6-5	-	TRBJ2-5	CASSYRLAGHQETQYF	TGTGCCAGCAGTTACAGACTAGCGGGACATCAAGAGACCCAGTACTTC
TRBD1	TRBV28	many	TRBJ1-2	CASLPGQALGYTF	TGTGCCAGCCTACCGGGACAGGCCTTGGGCTACACCTTC
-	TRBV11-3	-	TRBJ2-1	CASSLWTESNEQFF	TGTGCCAGCAGCTTGTGGACGGAGAGCAATGAGCAGTTCTTC
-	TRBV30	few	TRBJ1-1	CASHRTSEASF	TGTGCCTCCCACAGGACATCTGAAGCTTCCTTT
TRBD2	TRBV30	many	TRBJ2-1	CAWSAGLAVGNEQFF	TGTGCCTGGAGTGCGGGACTAGCAGTAGGCAATGAGCAGTTCTTC
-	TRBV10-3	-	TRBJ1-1	CAISRTTGGTEAFF	TGTGCCATCAGTCGGACGACGGGTGGCACTGAAGCTTTCTTT
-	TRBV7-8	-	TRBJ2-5	CASSLIASVETQYF	TGTGCCAGCAGCTTAATCGCTAGCGTTGAGACCCAGTACTTC
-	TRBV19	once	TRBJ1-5	CASTFGDQPQHF	TGTGCCAGTACTTTCGGAGATCAGCCCCAGCATTTT
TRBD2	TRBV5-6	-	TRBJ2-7	CASSGGRAGGTYEQYF	TGTGCCAGCAGCGGGGGAAGAGCGGGAGGAACCTACGAGCAGTACTTC
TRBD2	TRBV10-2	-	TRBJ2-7	CASRSLGRGEQYF	TGCGCCAGCAGATCCCTAGGGCGGGGGGAGCAGTACTTC
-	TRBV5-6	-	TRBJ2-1	CASSGQANEQFF	TGTGCCAGCAGTGGGCAAGCCAATGAGCAGTTCTTC
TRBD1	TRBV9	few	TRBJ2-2	CASSVYRGPGQSGELFF	TGTGCCAGCAGCGTTTACAGGGGGCCGGGTCAGAGCGGGGAGCTGTTTTTT
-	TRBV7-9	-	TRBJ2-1	CASSLVGLPGDEQFF	TGTGCCAGCAGCTTAGTTGGACTCCCGGGGGATGAGCAGTTCTTC
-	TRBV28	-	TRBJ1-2	CASSLEAGIYGYTF	TGTGCCAGCAGTTTGGAGGCGGGGATTTATGGCTACACCTTC
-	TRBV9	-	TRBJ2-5	CASSLARQETQYF	TGTGCCAGCAGCCTAGCGCGTCAAGAGACCCAGTACTTC
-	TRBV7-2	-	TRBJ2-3	CASSRPTSTDTQYF	TGTGCCAGCAGCCGGCCTACGAGCACAGATACGCAGTATTTT
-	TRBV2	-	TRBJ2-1	CASSAASSSREQFF	TGTGCCAGCAGTGCGGCGTCTAGCTCGCGTGAGCAGTTCTTC
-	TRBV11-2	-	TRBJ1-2	CASSRDGNYGYTF	TGTGCCAGCAGCCGGGACGGGAACTATGGCTACACCTTC
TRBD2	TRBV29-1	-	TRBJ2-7	CSVEDGAGWGYEQYF	TGCAGCGTTGAGGATGGAGCGGGGTGGGGTTACGAGCAGTACTTC
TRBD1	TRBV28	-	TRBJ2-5	CASSLWATGGVETQYF	TGTGCCAGCAGTTTATGGGCGACAGGGGGCGTAGAGACCCAGTACTTC
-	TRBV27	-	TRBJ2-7	CASSLRRGLADEQYF	TGTGCCAGCAGTTTACGGCGGGGGCTAGCAGACGAGCAGTACTTC
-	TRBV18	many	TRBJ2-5	CASSPQSGETQYF	TGTGCCAGCTCACCCCAGAGCGGAGAGACCCAGTACTTC
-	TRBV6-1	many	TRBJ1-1	CASSEPDGNTEAFF	TGTGCCAGCAGTGAACCAGACGGGAACACTGAAGCTTTCTTT
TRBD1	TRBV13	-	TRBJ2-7	CASRVGTGQYEQYF	TGTGCCAGCCGCGTCGGGACAGGGCAATACGAGCAGTACTTC
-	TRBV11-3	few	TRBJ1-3	CASSRIGGDTIYF	TGTGCCAGCAGCCGAATTGGTGGAGACACCATATATTTT
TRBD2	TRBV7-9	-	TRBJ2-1	CASSLTTSGSFNEQFF	TGTGCCAGCAGCTTAACTACTAGCGGGAGTTTCAATGAGCAGTTCTTC
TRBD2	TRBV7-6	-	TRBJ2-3	CASSLVSGRAPADTQYF	TGTGCCAGCAGCTTAGTTTCCGGGAGGGCCCCCGCAGATACGCAGTATTTT
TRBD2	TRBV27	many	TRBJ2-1	CASSFLLAGSKREQFF	TGTGCCAGCAGTTTCCTACTAGCGGGATCTAAACGTGAGCAGTTCTTC
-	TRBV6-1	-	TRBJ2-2	CASSVLGGGPSRPGELFF	TGTGCCAGCAGTGTCCTGGGGGGGGGCCCCTCAAGGCCCGGGGAGCTGTTTTTT
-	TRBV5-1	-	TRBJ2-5	CASSLVQGVRETQYF	TGCGCCAGCAGCTTAGTACAGGGCGTTCGGGAGACCCAGTACTTC